A single sample is the source of the 30 T cell receptor beta chains below, sequenced in a study of cytomegalovirus exposure and HLA in healthy donors. PCR was performed using 60 Vbeta and 13 Jbeta primers. Generated by immunoSEQ multiplex PCR, the TCRdb table keeps only in-frame clones and is missing some. The sample records more than 60,000 clones, around 80% being singletons. The sequenced material came from PBMCs. The receptors come from a woman aged 25 to 45 in good health and CMV-seronegative.

The rearrangement uses TRBV18 and TRBJ2-1; 8 bases are a match to TRBD1. The junction had 6 bases not matched to a gene; V was cut back by 0 bases and J by 5 bases. The CDR3 covers 16 residues. CDR1 KGHSH and CDR2 LQKENI come from the germline V gene. The CDR3 DNA is TGTGCCAGCTCACCACCCCAAGGACAGGGAAACAATGAGCAGTTCTTC. Amino acids: CASSPPQGQGNNEQFF.

The J gene is TRBJ2-1, the V gene TRBV2, with TRBD2 identical over 11 bases. V gave up 6 bases and J gave up 4 bases; unmatched junction bases: 5. The CDR3 sequence is 15 residues long. Germline V gene lookup returns CDR1 SNHLY and CDR2 FYNNEI. CDR3: CASRETSGEYNEQFF. In DNA, the CDR3 is TGTGCCAGCAGGGAGACTAGCGGGGAATACAATGAGCAGTTCTTC.

This rearrangement joins TRBV4-2 to TRBJ2-3; 13 bases align to TRBD2. The V gene end was trimmed by 4 bases and the J gene end by 5 bases; junction bases not matched to a gene: 6. CDR3 length: 16 amino acids. Germline V CDR1 and CDR2: LGHNA, YNFKEQ. CDR3 loop: CASSPRTSGGLDTQYF. CDR3 bases: TGTGCCAGCAGCCCTCGGACTAGCGGGGGTCTAGATACGCAGTATTTT.

This chain links TRBV5-1 with TRBJ1-1; 9 nucleotides line up with TRBD1. Germline V CDR1 and CDR2: SGHRS, YFSETQ. The CDR3 is made up of 17 amino acids. V lost 4 bases and J lost 1; bases outside the gene matches: 11. The CDR3 region is CASSPDRGVLSNTEAFF. The CDR3 DNA is TGCGCCAGCAGCCCAGACAGGGGGGTTTTGTCGAACACTGAAGCTTTCTTT.

This clone was counted only a few times. The CDR3 loop reads CASSVGPPDTQYF. The CDR3 coding sequence is TGTGCCAGCAGCGTAGGTCCTCCAGATACGCAGTATTTT. The chain links TRBV9 to TRBJ2-3; D is unresolved. The CDR3 has 13 amino acids. CDR1 is SGDLS, CDR2 YYNGEE, per germline. Deletions cut 0 bases from V and 4 bases from J, with 6 bases between.

The rearrangement links TRBV7-9 to TRBJ2-2, with 9 bases matching TRBD2. The CDR3 covers 18 residues. The V and J ends lost 3 bases and 7 bases, in that order; junction bases with no gene match: 15. Germline assignment: CDR1 SEHNR and CDR2 FQNEAQ (reference sequence). In DNA, the CDR3 is TGTGCCAGCAGCTTTAATTCACTAGCGGGCTCCTCGCTCGGGGAGCTGTTTTTT. Translation: CASSFNSLAGSSLGELFF.

The CDR3, as DNA: TGTGCCAGCAGCGCGTATAGGGGGAGCAACTATGGCTACACCTTC. It is translated as CASSAYRGSNYGYTF. V is TRBV14 and J is TRBJ1-2; tentatively, D is TRBD1 (6 bases). The CDR3 runs 15 residues. Germline CDR1 and CDR2: SGHDN and FVKESK. Trimming took 5 bases from V and 2 from J, leaving 15 bases between them.

The chain joins TRBV10-1 to TRBJ1-2; perhaps TRBD1 as D (6 bases). From germline, CDR1 is WNHNN and CDR2 SYGVQD (reference sequence). The V gene lost 2 bases and the J gene lost 7 bases, with 11 bases spanning the gap. The CDR3 covers 13 residues. The CDR3 sequence: CASSEKGHGGYTF. The DNA for the CDR3 is TGCGCCAGCAGTGAGAAGGGACATGGTGGCTACACCTTC.

This clone is a singleton in its sample. The chain links TRBV12-5 to TRBJ1-1; D perhaps matches TRBD1 (6 bases). V was trimmed by 5 bases and J by 4 bases, leaving 8 bases between them. Germline V gives CDR1 LGHNT, CDR2 FRNRAP. The CDR3 has 12 amino acids. CDR3 DNA: TGTGCTAGTGGTCTAGGGGGCACTGAAGCTTTCTTT. Encoded protein: CASGLGGTEAFF.

The chain links TRBV5-1 to TRBJ2-7; 8 nucleotides match TRBD2. Germline CDR1 is SGHRS and CDR2 is YFSETQ. Germline trimming cut 4 bases from V and 5 bases from J; bases unmatched to any gene: 11. CDR3 length: 15 residues. The CDR3 sequence is CASSPPGGGRHEQYF. The CDR3 nucleotides are TGCGCCAGCAGCCCACCCGGGGGGGGGCGCCACGAGCAGTACTTC.

The rearrangement joins TRBV7-2 to TRBJ1-2; D unresolved. The CDR3 is made up of 13 amino acids. Trimming removed 1 base at V and 4 bases at J, with 7 bases between. Germline values: CDR1 SGHTA, CDR2 FQGNSA. The CDR3 nucleotides are TGTGCCAGCAGCTTAGGGGCCGTCTATGGCTACACCTTC. It codes for CASSLGAVYGYTF.

The chain links TRBV9 to TRBJ2-1; 11 bases are shared with TRBD2. The ends lost 2 bases at V and 9 bases at J; junction bases unmatched: 1. The CDR3 consists of 13 residues. Per the germline V gene, CDR1 is SGDLS and CDR2 is YYNGEE. The CDR3 DNA reads TGTGCCAGCAGCGTTAGCGGGAGGGGTGAGCAGTTCTTC. This codes for CASSVSGRGEQFF.

The sample holds one count of this clone. V is TRBV9 and J is TRBJ1-2; 8 bases are a match to TRBD1. Germline V gene data show CDR1 as SGDLS and CDR2 as YYNGEE. V shed 4 bases and J 13 bases; nucleotides not matched to a gene: 12. This CDR3 is built from 13 residues. For the CDR3, the DNA is TGTGCCAGCAGCCCGGGGGCAGGGGGCTCAATCACCTTC. Amino acids: CASSPGAGGSITF.

In this sample, this clone turned up a few times. The chain recombines TRBV28 with TRBJ1-1; maybe TRBD1 (5 bases). This CDR3 contains 14 residues. CDR1 and CDR2 from the germline V gene are MDHEN and SYDVKM. Between the trimmed V and J ends, which lost 4 bases and 5 bases, there was a span of 14 bases. This CDR3 is CASSSPTVGTEAFF. Written as DNA, the CDR3 is TGTGCCAGCAGTTCTCCGACAGTCGGAACTGAAGCTTTCTTT.

This sequence joins TRBV9 and TRBJ2-1, with 16 positions matching TRBD2. This CDR3 is built from 16 residues. Germline-derived CDR1 and CDR2 are SGDLS and YYNGEE. V shed 0 bases and J 7 bases; nucleotides not matched to a gene: 1. CDR3 sequence: CASSVAGLAGGNEQFF. CDR3 coding DNA: TGTGCCAGCAGCGTAGCGGGACTAGCGGGAGGGAATGAGCAGTTCTTC.

The chain is built from TRBV9 and TRBJ1-2; maybe TRBD1 (6 bases). Germline loops: CDR1 SGDLS, CDR2 YYNGEE. The CDR3 is made up of 17 amino acids. V was clipped by 4 bases and J by 4 bases, with 23 bases between them. CDR3 bases: TGTGCCAGCAGCCTAGAGGACGGACCCCGAGGGGGCTATGGCTACACCTTC. It codes for CASSLEDGPRGGYGYTF.

J is TRBJ2-5 and V is TRBV7-2, with 8 nucleotides matching TRBD2. The J segment lost 2 bases and the V segment lost 5 bases, leaving 10 bases of the junction unmatched. The germline gives CDR1 SGHTA, CDR2 FQGNSA. The CDR3 is 16 residues long. CDR3 sequence: CASSPMRGASQETQYF. CDR3 bases: TGTGCCAGCAGCCCGATGCGGGGGGCCTCTCAAGAGACCCAGTACTTC.

V gene TRBV6-1 combines with J gene TRBJ2-7; 7 bases match TRBD1. The CDR3 covers 15 residues. Germline CDR1 reads MNHNS; CDR2 reads SASEGT. The junction had 7 bases not matched to a gene; V was cut back by 5 bases and J by 0 bases. CDR3 amino acids: CASSSAGTDSYEQYV. The CDR3 DNA is TGTGCCAGCAGTTCCGCCGGGACAGACTCCTACGAGCAGTACGTC.

V gene TRBV4-3 combines with J gene TRBJ2-7, with D hard to call. The germline V gene has CDR1 LGHNA and CDR2 YSLEER. V lost 0 bases to trimming and J lost 4 bases, with 13 bases between them. The length of the CDR3 is 15 residues. For the CDR3, the DNA is TGCGCCAGCAGCCAAGAAGCGAAGAAGACTTACGAGCAGTACTTC. This translates into CASSQEAKKTYEQYF.

The rearrangement links TRBV9 to TRBJ2-2; TRBD1 is a possible D gene (6 bases). Germline lookup yields CDR1 SGDLS and CDR2 YYNGEE. The CDR3 length is 14 residues. Between the trimmed V and J ends, which lost 4 bases and 5 bases, there was a span of 12 bases. CDR3: CASSISGVTGELFF. For the CDR3, the DNA is TGTGCCAGCAGCATTTCAGGGGTGACCGGGGAGCTGTTTTTT.

The CDR3, as DNA: TGTGCCAGCAGCTTGGACTCCTTAATAGATACGCAGTATTTT. Translating it yields CASSLDSLIDTQYF. The chain uses TRBV5-4 and TRBJ2-3, with D unresolved. The CDR3 loop spans 14 amino acids. Trimming took 0 bases from V and 5 from J, leaving 10 bases between them. The germline V gene encodes CDR1 SGHNT and CDR2 YYREEE (reference sequence).

Written as DNA, the CDR3 is TGTGCCAGCAGCTCTGGTACCGGGACAGGGGGCGCGACTAATGAAAAACTGTTTTTT. Its translation is CASSSGTGTGGATNEKLFF. The chain combines TRBV7-9 with TRBJ1-4, with 12 positions matching TRBD1. The CDR3 loop spans 19 amino acids. V gave up 4 bases and J gave up 2 bases; unmatched junction bases: 11. Germline V gene lookup returns CDR1 SEHNR and CDR2 FQNEAQ (reference sequence).

The rearrangement uses TRBV2 and TRBJ1-2; D is possibly TRBD1 (6 bases). Trimming pared 5 bases from V and 0 bases from J, leaving 10 bases between. The germline V gene has CDR1 SNHLY and CDR2 FYNNEI. CDR3 size: 14 residues. Here the CDR3 DNA reads TGTGCCAGCAGTCTACGACAGGCTAACTATGGCTACACCTTC. This encodes CASSLRQANYGYTF.

V is TRBV9 and J is TRBJ2-5, with 9 positions matching TRBD1. Germline-derived CDR1 and CDR2 are SGDLS and YYNGEE. This CDR3 is 15 amino acids long. J was trimmed by 4 bases and V by 4 bases; bases with no gene match: 8. In DNA, the CDR3 is TGTGCCAGCAGCCCGCGACAGGGGGGGGGAGAGACCCAGTACTTC. Translated, it gives CASSPRQGGGETQYF.

The chain employs TRBV7-3 and TRBJ2-1; 10 positions match TRBD2. The CDR3 is 15 residues long. Germline lookup yields CDR1 SGHTA and CDR2 FQGTGA. The junction had 8 bases not matched to a gene; V was cut back by 6 bases and J by 6 bases. The CDR3 reads CASSSSGRALNEQFF. CDR3 bases: TGTGCCAGCAGTTCAAGCGGGAGGGCCCTCAATGAGCAGTTCTTC. Filled out from reference TRBV7-3 and TRBJ2-1, the complete variable domain reads GAGVSQTPSNKVTEKGKYVELRCDPISGHTALYWYRQSLGQGPEFLIYFQGTGAADDSGLPNDRFFAVRPEGSVSTLKIQRTERGDSAVYLCASSSSGRALNEQFFGPGTRLTVL.

V and J are TRBV21-1 and TRBJ2-1; TRBD2 is the table's D call, not checked against the DNA. TRBV21-1 is deemed a pseudogene. This CDR3 is built from 15 residues. CDR3 sequence: CASSNVEHDLVEQFF. The CDR3 DNA reads as TGTGCCAGCAGCAATGTCGAGCATGATCTGGTTGAGCAGTTCTTC.

V usage is TRBV6-6 and J usage is TRBJ2-3, with D perhaps TRBD2 (6 bases). The V and J ends lost 5 bases and 6 bases respectively, with 18 bases between them. This CDR3 region has 15 residues. Looked up from germline, CDR1 is MNHNY and CDR2 is SVGAGI (reference sequence). CDR3 sequence reads: CASSQRVWGRDTQYF. For the CDR3, the DNA is TGTGCCAGCAGTCAGCGAGTATGGGGGAGGGATACGCAGTATTTT.

This sequence joins TRBV7-3 and TRBJ2-3; D possibly corresponds to TRBD2 (6 bases). CDR3 length: 17 amino acids. Deletions cut 1 base from V and 0 bases from J, with 14 bases between. CDR1 is SGHTA, CDR2 FQGTGA, per germline. This CDR3 is CASSLKSAGPSTDTQYF. For the CDR3, the DNA is TGTGCCAGCAGCTTAAAGTCCGCGGGACCTAGCACAGATACGCAGTATTTT.

CDR3 region: CASFDRGLSNQPQHF. CDR3 sequence (DNA): TGTGCCAGCTTCGACAGGGGCCTTAGCAATCAGCCCCAGCATTTT. V is TRBV6-1 and J is TRBJ1-5, with TRBD1 matching 8 bases. The CDR3 totals 15 residues. Germline assignment: CDR1 MNHNS and CDR2 SASEGT. Trimming cost V 8 bases and J 0 bases; bases outside gene matches: 6.

This rearrangement joins TRBV6-5 to TRBJ1-1; the match to TRBD1 covers 7 bases. The V segment lost 4 bases and the J segment 14 bases; nucleotides outside the gene matches: 7. The CDR3 is 11 amino acids. Germline-derived CDR1 and CDR2 are MNHEY and SVGAGI. The CDR3: CASSWDRLMFF. Here the CDR3 DNA reads TGTGCCAGCAGTTGGGACAGATTAATGTTCTTT.